The rows below give T cell receptor beta chains drawn from one sample of a study of Ad26.COV2.S vaccination and SARS-CoV-2 variants. Only in-frame clones appear in the TCRdb table, and some are missing; sequencing was by immunoSEQ multiplex PCR. Among hundreds of thousands of clones listed, more than 80% were seen once. Source: peripheral blood, taken in a trial of Ad26.COV2.S vaccine versus placebo. These receptors came from a person aged 18 to 59 who received the Ad26.COV2.S COVID-19 vaccine or a placebo. CDR3s include the opening cysteine and the closing phenylalanine or tryptophan. The order of the fields is J gene, clone size, V gene, CDR3 length, D gene, CDR3 DNA, CDR3 protein. The D gene is left open where the match is weak. Expanded clones are given a class, and other clones once, few, many or no size at all.

j_call: TRBJ1-1; clone_size: NA; v_call: TRBV2; cdr3_length: 16; d_call: TRBD1; cdr3_nt: TGTGCCAGCAGTCCGGGACAGGGGTGGTCGGGAACTGAAGCTTTCTTT; cdr3_aa: CASSPGQGWSGTEAFF
j_call: TRBJ1-1; clone_size: NA; v_call: TRBV5-1; cdr3_length: 14; d_call: NA; cdr3_nt: TGCGCCAGCAGCTTGTGGGGATCGAACACTGAAGCTTTCTTT; cdr3_aa: CASSLWGSNTEAFF
j_call: TRBJ1-1; clone_size: once; v_call: TRBV2; cdr3_length: 14; d_call: NA; cdr3_nt: TGTGCCAGCAGTGTAACAGACTATAACACTGAAGCTTTCTTT; cdr3_aa: CASSVTDYNTEAFF
j_call: TRBJ1-1; clone_size: once; v_call: TRBV12-3/TRBV12-4; cdr3_length: 13; d_call: NA; cdr3_nt: TGTGCCAGCAGTTTATTGGCACGTGATGATGCTTTCTTT; cdr3_aa: CASSLLARDDAFF
j_call: TRBJ2-3; clone_size: once; v_call: TRBV19; cdr3_length: 14; d_call: TRBD2; cdr3_nt: TGTGCCAGTAGGGGACTAGCGGGGACAGATACGCAGTATTTT; cdr3_aa: CASRGLAGTDTQYF
j_call: TRBJ2-5; clone_size: NA; v_call: TRBV10-2; cdr3_length: 17; d_call: NA; cdr3_nt: TGCGCCAGCAGTGCCCCAGGGGCCCAAACTTACCAAGAGACCCAGTACTTC; cdr3_aa: CASSAPGAQTYQETQYF
j_call: TRBJ2-2; clone_size: NA; v_call: TRBV5-1; cdr3_length: 14; d_call: NA; cdr3_nt: TGCGCCAGCAGCTTGGCCAAGAACACCGGGGAGCTGTTTTTT; cdr3_aa: CASSLAKNTGELFF
j_call: TRBJ2-2; clone_size: NA; v_call: TRBV5-6; cdr3_length: 12; d_call: NA; cdr3_nt: TGTGCCAGCAGCTTCCGCACCGGGGAGCTGTTTTTT; cdr3_aa: CASSFRTGELFF
j_call: TRBJ2-4; clone_size: NA; v_call: TRBV7-2; cdr3_length: 17; d_call: TRBD1; cdr3_nt: TGTGCCAGCAGCTTAGCGTTCCCGGACAGGGCCAAAAACATTCAGTACTTC; cdr3_aa: CASSLAFPDRAKNIQYF
j_call: TRBJ2-1; clone_size: once; v_call: TRBV6-1; cdr3_length: 17; d_call: NA; cdr3_nt: TGTGCCAGCAGTGCCCGTGGTCTGCGCGGACCATACAATGAGCAGTTCTTC; cdr3_aa: CASSARGLRGPYNEQFF
j_call: TRBJ2-7; clone_size: once; v_call: TRBV7-9; cdr3_length: 13; d_call: NA; cdr3_nt: TGTGCCAGCAGTGGGCCAAATCCCTACGAGCAGTACTTC; cdr3_aa: CASSGPNPYEQYF
j_call: TRBJ2-3; clone_size: NA; v_call: TRBV27; cdr3_length: 16; d_call: TRBD2; cdr3_nt: TGTGCCAGCAGTTTATCTAGCGGGAGGCCCTCAGATACGCAGTATTTT; cdr3_aa: CASSLSSGRPSDTQYF
j_call: TRBJ1-1; clone_size: NA; v_call: TRBV4-3; cdr3_length: 16; d_call: TRBD1; cdr3_nt: TGCGCCAGCAGCCAAGTGAGGGGGCTAACGAACACTGAAGCTTTCTTT; cdr3_aa: CASSQVRGLTNTEAFF
j_call: TRBJ1-2; clone_size: NA; v_call: TRBV30; cdr3_length: 13; d_call: NA; cdr3_nt: TGTGCCTGGAACCCAGGGACACACTATGGCTACACCTTC; cdr3_aa: CAWNPGTHYGYTF
j_call: TRBJ2-7; clone_size: NA; v_call: TRBV19; cdr3_length: 14; d_call: TRBD2; cdr3_nt: TGTGCCAGTAGTATAGTGGGACTAAGTAACGAGCAGTACTTC; cdr3_aa: CASSIVGLSNEQYF
j_call: TRBJ2-1; clone_size: NA; v_call: TRBV7-6; cdr3_length: 15; d_call: TRBD1; cdr3_nt: TGTGCCAGCAGCCAGGGACAGGGGACCTACAATGAGCAGTTCTTC; cdr3_aa: CASSQGQGTYNEQFF
j_call: TRBJ2-1; clone_size: NA; v_call: TRBV18; cdr3_length: 15; d_call: NA; cdr3_nt: TGTGCCAGCTCACCGATAGCGGCCGCAGGTTATGAGCAGTTCTTC; cdr3_aa: CASSPIAAAGYEQFF
j_call: TRBJ2-1; clone_size: NA; v_call: TRBV18; cdr3_length: 13; d_call: NA; cdr3_nt: TGTGCCAGCTCACCAGACGGTAGCCGCGAGCAGTTCTTC; cdr3_aa: CASSPDGSREQFF
j_call: TRBJ2-7; clone_size: few; v_call: TRBV24-1; cdr3_length: 13; d_call: NA; cdr3_nt: TGTGCCACCAGTGATCCGAACTCCTACGAGCAGTACTTC; cdr3_aa: CATSDPNSYEQYF
j_call: TRBJ2-7; clone_size: NA; v_call: TRBV6-1; cdr3_length: 15; d_call: NA; cdr3_nt: TGTGCCAGCAGTGAACTAGGCGGGATGCGCCTCGAGCAGTACTTC; cdr3_aa: CASSELGGMRLEQYF
j_call: TRBJ2-5; clone_size: NA; v_call: TRBV30; cdr3_length: 15; d_call: NA; cdr3_nt: TGTGGGGTAATATATTCCGGGACCTTCGGGGGGACCCAGTACTTC; cdr3_aa: CGVIYSGTFGGTQYF
j_call: TRBJ1-2; clone_size: NA; v_call: TRBV12-3/TRBV12-4; cdr3_length: 13; d_call: NA; cdr3_nt: TGTGCCAGCAGTTTAGCGCTGGGCAGGGAGTGCACCTTC; cdr3_aa: CASSLALGRECTF
j_call: TRBJ1-4; clone_size: NA; v_call: TRBV5-8; cdr3_length: 18; d_call: TRBD1; cdr3_nt: TGTGCCAGCAGCCCCGGGACAGGGACGTTTCGCACTAATGAAAAACTGTTTTTT; cdr3_aa: CASSPGTGTFRTNEKLFF
j_call: TRBJ1-1; clone_size: NA; v_call: TRBV4-3; cdr3_length: 15; d_call: TRBD1; cdr3_nt: TGCGCCAGCAGCGGACGGGACAGGGGGGGGACTGAAGCTTTCTTT; cdr3_aa: CASSGRDRGGTEAFF
j_call: TRBJ2-1; clone_size: NA; v_call: TRBV4-1; cdr3_length: 15; d_call: TRBD2; cdr3_nt: TGCGCCAGCAGCCAAGCGGGAGGGCCAAGCAATGAGCAGTTCTTC; cdr3_aa: CASSQAGGPSNEQFF
j_call: TRBJ2-5; clone_size: NA; v_call: TRBV6-6; cdr3_length: 16; d_call: NA; cdr3_nt: TGTGCCAGCAGTTACGGGTGGGGCCCGTACCAAGAGACCCAGTACTTC; cdr3_aa: CASSYGWGPYQETQYF
j_call: TRBJ1-5; clone_size: once; v_call: TRBV2; cdr3_length: 12; d_call: NA; cdr3_nt: TGTGCCAGCAGCAGGGAAAATCAGCCCCAGCATTTT; cdr3_aa: CASSRENQPQHF
j_call: TRBJ1-4; clone_size: NA; v_call: TRBV27; cdr3_length: 12; d_call: NA; cdr3_nt: TGTGCCAGCAGTGCTCAAATGGGAAAACTGTTTTTT; cdr3_aa: CASSAQMGKLFF
j_call: TRBJ2-7; clone_size: once; v_call: TRBV9; cdr3_length: 16; d_call: NA; cdr3_nt: TGTGCCAGCAGCGTAGATCCAGGGGTGGCCCTCTACGAGCAGTACTTC; cdr3_aa: CASSVDPGVALYEQYF
j_call: TRBJ1-2; clone_size: NA; v_call: TRBV5-1; cdr3_length: 13; d_call: TRBD1; cdr3_nt: TGCGCCAGCAGACGGAGGGACAGGGGAGGCTACACCTTC; cdr3_aa: CASRRRDRGGYTF
j_call: TRBJ1-5; clone_size: NA; v_call: TRBV3-1/TRBV3-2; cdr3_length: 15; d_call: NA; cdr3_nt: TGTGCCAGCAGCCAAGCCCGAGGGGCGACTCAGCCCCAGCATTTT; cdr3_aa: CASSQARGATQPQHF
j_call: TRBJ1-2; clone_size: NA; v_call: TRBV2; cdr3_length: 13; d_call: NA; cdr3_nt: TGTGCCAGCAGACCCGGGGGTAACTATGGCTACACCTTC; cdr3_aa: CASRPGGNYGYTF
j_call: TRBJ1-2; clone_size: once; v_call: TRBV5-5; cdr3_length: 16; d_call: TRBD1; cdr3_nt: TGTGCCAGCAGCCCCGAGACAGGGGTTATATTCTATGGCTACACCTTC; cdr3_aa: CASSPETGVIFYGYTF
j_call: TRBJ2-5; clone_size: NA; v_call: TRBV19; cdr3_length: 16; d_call: TRBD1; cdr3_nt: TGTGCCAGTAGTCCCGGGACAGGGGGCGCAGGAGAGACCCAGTACTTC; cdr3_aa: CASSPGTGGAGETQYF
j_call: TRBJ2-7; clone_size: NA; v_call: TRBV2; cdr3_length: 16; d_call: NA; cdr3_nt: TGTGCCAGCAGTGCCCCGGGACACCTTAAGAAATACGAGCAGTACTTC; cdr3_aa: CASSAPGHLKKYEQYF
j_call: TRBJ2-3; clone_size: NA; v_call: TRBV19; cdr3_length: 15; d_call: TRBD2; cdr3_nt: TGTGCTCAACAGGCGGGAGATCTAAATGTGGATACGCAGTATTTT; cdr3_aa: CAQQAGDLNVDTQYF
j_call: TRBJ1-2; clone_size: NA; v_call: TRBV7-6; cdr3_length: 16; d_call: TRBD1; cdr3_nt: TGTGCCAGCAGTATATACAGGGACAGCCCCGTTTGGGGCTACACCTTC; cdr3_aa: CASSIYRDSPVWGYTF
j_call: TRBJ2-3; clone_size: once; v_call: TRBV5-4; cdr3_length: 17; d_call: TRBD2; cdr3_nt: TGTGCCAGCAGCCCCCGACTAGCGGGTGGTTCTACAGATACGCAGTATTTT; cdr3_aa: CASSPRLAGGSTDTQYF
j_call: TRBJ2-1; clone_size: NA; v_call: TRBV10-3; cdr3_length: 13; d_call: TRBD1; cdr3_nt: TGTGCCAGCACCGGGACAGATTACAATGAGCAGTTCTTC; cdr3_aa: CASTGTDYNEQFF
j_call: TRBJ2-1; clone_size: NA; v_call: TRBV7-8; cdr3_length: 16; d_call: TRBD2; cdr3_nt: TGTGCCAGCAGCTTAGTTTTTGCGGGAGGGGGCAATGAGCAGTTCTTC; cdr3_aa: CASSLVFAGGGNEQFF